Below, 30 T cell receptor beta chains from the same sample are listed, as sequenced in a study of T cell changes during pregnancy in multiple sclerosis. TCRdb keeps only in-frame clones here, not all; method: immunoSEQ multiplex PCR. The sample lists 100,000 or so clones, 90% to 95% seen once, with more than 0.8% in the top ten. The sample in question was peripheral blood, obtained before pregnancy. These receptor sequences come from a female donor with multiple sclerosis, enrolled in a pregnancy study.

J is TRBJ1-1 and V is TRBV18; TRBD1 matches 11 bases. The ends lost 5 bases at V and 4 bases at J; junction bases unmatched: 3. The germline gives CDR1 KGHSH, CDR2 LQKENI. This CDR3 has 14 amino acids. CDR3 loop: CASSGTGGGTEAFF. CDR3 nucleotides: TGTGCCAGCTCAGGGACAGGGGGAGGCACTGAAGCTTTCTTT.

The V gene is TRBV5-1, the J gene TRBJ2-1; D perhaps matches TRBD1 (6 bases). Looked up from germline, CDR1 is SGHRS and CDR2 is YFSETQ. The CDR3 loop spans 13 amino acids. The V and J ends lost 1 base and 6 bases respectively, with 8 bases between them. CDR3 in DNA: TGCGCCAGCAGCTTGCCGGACAGCAATGAGCAGTTCTTC. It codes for CASSLPDSNEQFF.

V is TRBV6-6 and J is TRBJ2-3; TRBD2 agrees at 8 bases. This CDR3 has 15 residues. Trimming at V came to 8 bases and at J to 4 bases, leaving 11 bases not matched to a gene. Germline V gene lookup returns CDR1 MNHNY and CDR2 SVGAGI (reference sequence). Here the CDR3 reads CASRFGGRSPDTQYF. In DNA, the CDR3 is TGTGCCAGCCGGTTTGGCGGGAGGAGCCCAGATACGCAGTATTTT.

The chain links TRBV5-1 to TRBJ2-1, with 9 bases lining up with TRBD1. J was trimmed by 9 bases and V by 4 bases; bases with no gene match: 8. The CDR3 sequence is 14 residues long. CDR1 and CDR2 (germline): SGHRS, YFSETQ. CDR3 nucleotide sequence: TGCGCCAGCAGCCAGGGACAGGGAGTGGGTGAGCAGTTCTTC. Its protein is CASSQGQGVGEQFF.

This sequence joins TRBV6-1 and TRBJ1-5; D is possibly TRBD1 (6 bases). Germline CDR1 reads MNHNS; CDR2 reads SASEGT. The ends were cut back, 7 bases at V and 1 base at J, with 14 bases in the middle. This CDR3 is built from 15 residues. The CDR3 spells CASKPGTTSNQPQHF. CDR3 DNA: TGTGCCAGCAAGCCCGGGACAACCAGCAATCAGCCCCAGCATTTT.

The DNA for the CDR3 is TGTGCCAGCAGCTTATCGGACGGGACTAACTATGGCTACACCTTC. This gives the protein CASSLSDGTNYGYTF. The V and J genes are TRBV7-2 and TRBJ1-2; no firm D call. V lost 2 bases and J lost 0, with 10 bases in between. This CDR3 spans 15 amino acids. Germline CDR1 SGHTA, CDR2 FQGNSA.

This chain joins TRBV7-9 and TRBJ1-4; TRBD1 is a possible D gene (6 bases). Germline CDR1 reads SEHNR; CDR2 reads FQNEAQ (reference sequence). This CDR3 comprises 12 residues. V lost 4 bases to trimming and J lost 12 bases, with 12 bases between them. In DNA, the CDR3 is TGTGCCAGCAGCTCCGGAGGGGGGGAACTGTTTTTT. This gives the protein CASSSGGGELFF.

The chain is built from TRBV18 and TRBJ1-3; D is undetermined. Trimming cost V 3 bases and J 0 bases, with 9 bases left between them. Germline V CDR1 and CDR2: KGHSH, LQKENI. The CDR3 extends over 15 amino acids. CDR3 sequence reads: CASSPVDISGNTIYF. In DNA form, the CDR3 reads TGTGCCAGCTCACCTGTTGACATCTCTGGAAACACCATATATTTT.

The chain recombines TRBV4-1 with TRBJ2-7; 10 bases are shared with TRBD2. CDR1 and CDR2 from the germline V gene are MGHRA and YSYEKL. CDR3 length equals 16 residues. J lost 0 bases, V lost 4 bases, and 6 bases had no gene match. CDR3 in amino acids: CASSPTSGVSSYEQYF. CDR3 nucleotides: TGCGCCAGCAGCCCCACTAGCGGGGTAAGCTCCTACGAGCAGTACTTC.

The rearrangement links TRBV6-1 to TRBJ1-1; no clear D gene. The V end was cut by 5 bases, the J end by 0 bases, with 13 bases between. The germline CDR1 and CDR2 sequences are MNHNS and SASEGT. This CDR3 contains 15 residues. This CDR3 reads CASSPWRHMNTEAFF. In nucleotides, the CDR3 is TGTGCCAGCAGTCCCTGGCGGCATATGAACACTGAAGCTTTCTTT.

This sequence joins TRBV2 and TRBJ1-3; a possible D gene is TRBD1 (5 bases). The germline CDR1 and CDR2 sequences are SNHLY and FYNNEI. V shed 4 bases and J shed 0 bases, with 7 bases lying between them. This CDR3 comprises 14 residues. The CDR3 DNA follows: TGTGCCAGCAGTGGGCAGGGCTCTGGAAACACCATATATTTT. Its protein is CASSGQGSGNTIYF.

The DNA of the CDR3 is TGTGCCATCAGCTCTTCGGGACAGGCCTCCGAGCAGTACTTC. Protein: CAISSSGQASEQYF. The J gene is TRBJ2-7, the V gene TRBV10-3, with 8 bases lining up with TRBD1. With V trimmed by 6 bases and J by 6 bases, 10 bases remained unmatched. The CDR3 has 14 residues. The germline V gene encodes CDR1 ENHRY and CDR2 SYGVKD.

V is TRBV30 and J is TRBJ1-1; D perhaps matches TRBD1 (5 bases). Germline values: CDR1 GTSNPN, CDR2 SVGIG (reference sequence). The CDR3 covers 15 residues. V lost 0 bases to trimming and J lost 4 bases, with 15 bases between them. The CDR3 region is CAWSVRKGLGTEAFF. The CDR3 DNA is TGTGCCTGGAGTGTACGGAAGGGGTTGGGCACTGAAGCTTTCTTT.

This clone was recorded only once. CDR3: CASSPGTSRNEQFF. CDR3 sequence (DNA): TGTGCCAGCAGCCCCGGGACTAGCAGGAATGAGCAGTTCTTC. V and J are TRBV11-3 and TRBJ2-1; 9 bases line up with TRBD2. CDR1 SGHNT and CDR2 YENEEA come from the germline V gene. The CDR3 runs to 14 residues. V dropped 5 bases and J dropped 7; count of bases not matched to a gene: 6. Full variable domain (outside the CDR3, taken from reference TRBV11-3 and TRBJ2-1): EAGVVQSPRYKIIEKKQPVAFWCNPISGHNTLYWYLQNLGQGPELLIRYENEEAVDDSQLPKDRFSAERLKGVDSTLKIQPAELGDSAVYLCASSPGTSRNEQFFGPGTRLTVL.

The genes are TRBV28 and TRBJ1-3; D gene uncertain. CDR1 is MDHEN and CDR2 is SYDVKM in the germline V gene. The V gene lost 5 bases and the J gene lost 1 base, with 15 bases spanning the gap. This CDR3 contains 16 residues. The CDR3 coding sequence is TGTGCCAGCAGTACTCGGCGAGGGCTTTCTGGAAACACCATATATTTT. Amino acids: CASSTRRGLSGNTIYF. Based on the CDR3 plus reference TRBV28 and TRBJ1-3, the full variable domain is DVKVTQSSRYLVKRTGEKVFLECVQDMDHENMFWYRQDPGLGLRLIYFSYDVKMKEKGDIPEGYSVSREKKERFSLILESASTNQTSMYLCASSTRRGLSGNTIYFGEGSWLTVV.

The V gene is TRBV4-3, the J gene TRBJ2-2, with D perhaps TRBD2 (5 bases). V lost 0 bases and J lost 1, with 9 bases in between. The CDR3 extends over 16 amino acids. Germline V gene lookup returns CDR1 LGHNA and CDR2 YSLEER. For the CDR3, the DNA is TGCGCCAGCAGCCAAGATACAGCGGAGAACACCGGGGAGCTGTTTTTT. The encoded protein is CASSQDTAENTGELFF.

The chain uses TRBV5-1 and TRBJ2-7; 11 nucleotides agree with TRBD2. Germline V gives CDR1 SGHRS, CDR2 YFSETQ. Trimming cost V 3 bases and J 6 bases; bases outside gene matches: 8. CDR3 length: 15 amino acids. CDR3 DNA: TGCGCCAGCAGCTACGAACTAGCGGGAGTCAGCGAGCAGTACTTC. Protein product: CASSYELAGVSEQYF. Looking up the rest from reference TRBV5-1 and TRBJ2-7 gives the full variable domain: KAGVTQTPRYLIKTRGQQVTLSCSPISGHRSVSWYQQTPGQGLQFLFEYFSETQRNKGNFPGRFSGRQFSNSRSEMNVSTLELGDSALYLCASSYELAGVSEQYFGPGTRLTVT.

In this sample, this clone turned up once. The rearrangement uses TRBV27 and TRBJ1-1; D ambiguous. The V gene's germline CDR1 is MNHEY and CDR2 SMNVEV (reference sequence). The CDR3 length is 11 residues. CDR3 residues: CVTAENTEAFF. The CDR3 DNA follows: TGTGTTACAGCAGAGAACACTGAAGCTTTCTTT.

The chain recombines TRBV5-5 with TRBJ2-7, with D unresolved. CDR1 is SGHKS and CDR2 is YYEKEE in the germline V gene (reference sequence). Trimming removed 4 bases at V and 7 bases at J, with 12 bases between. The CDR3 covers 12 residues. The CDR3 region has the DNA TGTGCCAGCAGCGGTGGGCGTCGGGAGCAGTACTTC. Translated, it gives CASSGGRREQYF.

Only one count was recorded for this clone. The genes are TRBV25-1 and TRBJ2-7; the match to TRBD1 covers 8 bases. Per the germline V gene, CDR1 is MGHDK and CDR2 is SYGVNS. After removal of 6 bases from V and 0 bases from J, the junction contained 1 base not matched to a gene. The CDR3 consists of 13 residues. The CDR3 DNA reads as TGTGCCAGCAGCAGGGGGCTCTCCTACGAGCAGTACTTC. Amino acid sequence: CASSRGLSYEQYF.

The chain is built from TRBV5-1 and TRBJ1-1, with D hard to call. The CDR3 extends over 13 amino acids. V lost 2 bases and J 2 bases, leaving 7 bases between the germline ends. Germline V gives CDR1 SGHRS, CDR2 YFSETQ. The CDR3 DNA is TGCGCCAGCAGCTTCGAGATTAACACTGAAGCTTTCTTT. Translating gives CASSFEINTEAFF. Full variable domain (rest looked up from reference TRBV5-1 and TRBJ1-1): KAGVTQTPRYLIKTRGQQVTLSCSPISGHRSVSWYQQTPGQGLQFLFEYFSETQRNKGNFPGRFSGRQFSNSRSEMNVSTLELGDSALYLCASSFEINTEAFFGQGTRLTVV.

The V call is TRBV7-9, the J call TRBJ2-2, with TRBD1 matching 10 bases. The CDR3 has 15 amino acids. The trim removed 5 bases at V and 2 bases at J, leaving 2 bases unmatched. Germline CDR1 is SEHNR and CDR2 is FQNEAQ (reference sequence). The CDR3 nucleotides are TGTGCCAGCAGCAGGACAGGGGGAAACACCGGGGAGCTGTTTTTT. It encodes CASSRTGGNTGELFF. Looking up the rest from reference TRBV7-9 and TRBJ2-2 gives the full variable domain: DTGVSQNPRHKITKRGQNVTFRCDPISEHNRLYWYRQTLGQGPEFLTYFQNEAQLEKSRLLSDRFSAERPKGSFSTLEIQRTEQGDSAMYLCASSRTGGNTGELFFGEGSRLTVL.

The DNA for the CDR3 is TGTGCCAGCAGCACCGGGACTAGCGGTTACAATGAGCAGTTCTTC. It is translated as CASSTGTSGYNEQFF. The chain couples TRBV5-6 to TRBJ2-1; 11 bases agree with TRBD2. CDR3 length: 15 amino acids. The V gene's germline CDR1 is SGHDT and CDR2 YYEEEE. V shed 4 bases and J 4 bases; nucleotides not matched to a gene: 4. The whole variable domain, filled in from reference TRBV5-6 and TRBJ2-1, reads DAGVTQSPTHLIKTRGQQVTLRCSPKSGHDTVSWYQQALGQGPQFIFQYYEEEERQRGNFPDRFSGHQFPNYSSELNVNALLLGDSALYLCASSTGTSGYNEQFFGPGTRLTVL.

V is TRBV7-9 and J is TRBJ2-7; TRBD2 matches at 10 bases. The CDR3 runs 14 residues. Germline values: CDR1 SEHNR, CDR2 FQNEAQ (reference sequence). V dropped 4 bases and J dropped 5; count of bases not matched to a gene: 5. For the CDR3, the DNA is TGTGCCAGCAGCTCCCGGACTAGCGGCGACGAGCAGTACTTC. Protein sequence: CASSSRTSGDEQYF.

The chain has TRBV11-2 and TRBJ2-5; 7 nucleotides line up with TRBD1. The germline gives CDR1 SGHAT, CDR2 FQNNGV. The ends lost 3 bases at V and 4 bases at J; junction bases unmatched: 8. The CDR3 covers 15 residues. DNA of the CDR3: TGTGCCAGCAGCTTCCAGGGGGTCTCCACAGAGACCCAGTACTTC. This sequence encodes CASSFQGVSTETQYF. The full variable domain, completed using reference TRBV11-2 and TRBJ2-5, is EAGVAQSPRYKIIEKRQSVAFWCNPISGHATLYWYQQILGQGPKLLIQFQNNGVVDDSQLPKDRFSAERLKGVDSTLKIQPAKLEDSAVYLCASSFQGVSTETQYFGPGTRLLVL.

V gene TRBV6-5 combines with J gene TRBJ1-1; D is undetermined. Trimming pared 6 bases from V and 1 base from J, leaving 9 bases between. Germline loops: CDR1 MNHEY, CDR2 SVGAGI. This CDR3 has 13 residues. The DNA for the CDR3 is TGTGCCAGCAGGACTACAAGGAACACTGAAGCTTTCTTT. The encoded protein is CASRTTRNTEAFF.

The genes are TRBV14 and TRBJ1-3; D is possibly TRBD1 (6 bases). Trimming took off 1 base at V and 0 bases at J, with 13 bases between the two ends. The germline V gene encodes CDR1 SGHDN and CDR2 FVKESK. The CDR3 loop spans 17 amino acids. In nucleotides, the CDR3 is TGTGCCAGCAGCCAAGGGAAGAACAGGGTCTCTGGAAACACCATATATTTT. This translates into CASSQGKNRVSGNTIYF.

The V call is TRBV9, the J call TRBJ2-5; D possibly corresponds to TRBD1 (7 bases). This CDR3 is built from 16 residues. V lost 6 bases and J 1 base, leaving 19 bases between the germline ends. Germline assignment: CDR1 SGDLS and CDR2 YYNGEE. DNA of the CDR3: TGTGCCAGCACGCTCAGGGGGGATACGGGCCAAGAGACCCAGTACTTC. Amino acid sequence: CASTLRGDTGQETQYF.

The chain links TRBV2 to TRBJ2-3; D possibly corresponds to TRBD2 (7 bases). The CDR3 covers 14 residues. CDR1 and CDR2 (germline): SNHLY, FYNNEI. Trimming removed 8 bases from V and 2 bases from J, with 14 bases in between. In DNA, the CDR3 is TGTGCCAGCCCGAGTCGGGGGGCCACAGATACGCAGTATTTT. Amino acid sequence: CASPSRGATDTQYF.

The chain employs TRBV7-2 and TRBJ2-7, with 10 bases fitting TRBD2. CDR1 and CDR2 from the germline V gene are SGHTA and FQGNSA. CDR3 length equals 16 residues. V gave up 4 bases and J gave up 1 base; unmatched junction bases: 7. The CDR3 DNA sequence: TGTGCCAGCAGCTCTAGCGGGAGCGCCAGGTCCTACGAGCAGTACTTC. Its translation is CASSSSGSARSYEQYF.